This T cell receptor (beta chain) was observed in a study of human T cells and chemical hapten exposure. One entry per CDR3 protein, called by TCRdb with MiXCR from the RACE reads. The table has about 380,000 distinct CDR3 sequences, about 4.4% seen once; the top ten hold 2% to 2.5%. Time point indicated: patch test 1, 2 weeks after DPC sensitization. Regarding treatment: therapeutic diphenylcyclopropenone sensitization with weekly scalp DPC. V lost 3 bases to trimming and J lost 0 bases, with 10 bases between them. The CDR3 loop spans 16 amino acids. Germline loops: CDR1 KGHDR, CDR2 SFDVKD. This clonotype was found a few times.

The V gene is TRBV24-1, the J gene TRBJ2-2; D is ambiguous. The TCR was taken from a woman in her 50s with alopecia areata. Some clones in this sample may be carry-over from other donors' samples. The sample consisted of whole blood, taken in connection with sensitization to the hapten diphenylcyclopropenone (DPC). CDR3 DNA: TGTGCCACCAGTGATCCCGGGTCTCCGAACACCGGGGAGCTGTTTTTT. Translating gives CATSDPGSPNTGELFF.